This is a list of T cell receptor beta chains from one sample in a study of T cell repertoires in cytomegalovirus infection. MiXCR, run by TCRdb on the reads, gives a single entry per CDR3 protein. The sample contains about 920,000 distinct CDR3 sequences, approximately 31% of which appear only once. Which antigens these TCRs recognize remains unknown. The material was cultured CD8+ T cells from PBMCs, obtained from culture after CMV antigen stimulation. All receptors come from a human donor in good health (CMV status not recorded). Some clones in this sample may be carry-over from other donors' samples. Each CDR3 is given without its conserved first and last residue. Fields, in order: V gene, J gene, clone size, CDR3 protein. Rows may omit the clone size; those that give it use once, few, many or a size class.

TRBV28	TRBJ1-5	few	ASSLDSGVEPQH
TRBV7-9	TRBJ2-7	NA	ASSSARSSYEQY
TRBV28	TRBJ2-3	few	ASGRTYSGTDTQY
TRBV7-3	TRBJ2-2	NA	ASSDPTGGNGELF
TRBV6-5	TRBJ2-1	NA	ASSYDSGRDNEQF
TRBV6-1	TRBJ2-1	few	ASSFGNSYNEQF
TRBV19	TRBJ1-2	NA	ASNVRTDYMGYGYT
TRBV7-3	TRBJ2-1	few	ASSEGHNEQF
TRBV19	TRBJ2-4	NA	ASNGAPLKNIQY
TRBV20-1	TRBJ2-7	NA	SARDQDSDSYEQY
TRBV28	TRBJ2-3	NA	ASSFLGLAGADTQY
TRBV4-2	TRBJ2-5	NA	ASSQVGSDPKTQY
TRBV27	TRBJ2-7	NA	ASSLSPVNEQY